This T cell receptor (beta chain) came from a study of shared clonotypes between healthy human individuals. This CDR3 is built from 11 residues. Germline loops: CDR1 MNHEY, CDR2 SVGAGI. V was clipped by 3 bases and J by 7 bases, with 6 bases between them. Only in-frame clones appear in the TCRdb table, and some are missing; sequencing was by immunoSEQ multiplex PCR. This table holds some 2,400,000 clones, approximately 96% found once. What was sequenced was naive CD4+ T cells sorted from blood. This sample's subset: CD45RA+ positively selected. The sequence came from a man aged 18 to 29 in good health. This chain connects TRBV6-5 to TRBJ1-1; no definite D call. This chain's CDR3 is CASSYKGEAFF. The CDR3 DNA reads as TGTGCCAGCAGTTATAAGGGTGAAGCTTTCTTT.